What follows are 16 T cell receptor beta chains derived from one specimen sequenced in a study of Graves' ophthalmopathy and Graves' hyperthyroidism. Amplification from RNA transcripts yielded the TCR beta CDR3 regions. First-round RT-PCR relied on HTBI primers, and a second-round multiplex PCR came next. TCRdb reprocessed the multiplex PCR reads with MiXCR, giving one entry per CDR3 protein. The sample gives approximately 640,000 distinct CDR3 sequences, about 38% of which show up once; more than 3% is in the top ten. Sequenced input: peripheral blood. Receptors originate from an adult man with Graves' ophthalmopathy.

V and J are TRBV29-1 and TRBJ2-7; a possible D gene is TRBD1 (5 bases). The V gene lost 6 bases and the J gene lost 6 bases, with 12 bases spanning the gap. Germline CDR1 and CDR2: SQVTM and ANQGSEA. The CDR3 covers 11 residues. CDR3 sequence: CSVGRTTEQYF. The CDR3 DNA reads as TGCAGCGTAGGAAGGACAACCGAGCAGTACTTC.

The chain employs TRBV7-9 and TRBJ1-6; the match to TRBD1 covers 10 bases. Trimming removed 5 bases from V and 15 bases from J; junction bases left unmatched: 10. This CDR3 region has 14 residues. Germline-derived CDR1 and CDR2 are SEHNR and FQNEAQ (reference sequence). This CDR3 is CASSKRQGALLLHF. The CDR3, as DNA: TGTGCCAGCAGCAAGCGACAGGGGGCTCTTCTCCTCCACTTT.

A remark on this clonotype: A much larger clone lies a single base off, so this may be a read error. This rearrangement joins TRBV10-3 to TRBJ2-6, with TRBD1 matching over 8 bases. CDR1 ENHRY and CDR2 SYGVKD come from the germline V gene. The CDR3 contains 16 residues. V lost 5 bases, J lost 0 bases, and 3 bases stayed unmatched. The DNA of the CDR3 is TGTGCCATCAGTTACACAGGGGGCTCTGGGGCCAACGTCCTGACTTTC. Its protein product is CAISYTGGSGANVLTF.

In this sample, this clonotype turned up once. Possible read error: a much larger clone is one base away. This chain connects TRBV11-2 to TRBJ2-7; D may be TRBD2 (6 bases). V was clipped by 8 bases and J by 2 bases, with 22 bases between them. The CDR3 has 16 amino acids. From germline, CDR1 is SGHAT and CDR2 FQNNGV. The CDR3 here is CASRRPPGRGTYEQYF. The CDR3 nucleotides are TGTGCCAGCCGGAGACCGCCGGGACGGGGGACCTACGAGCAGTACTTC.

The genes are TRBV20-1 and TRBJ2-5; unclear D gene. V was shortened by 6 bases and J by 4 bases, with 15 bases between the two germline ends. Germline CDR1 DFQATT, CDR2 SNEGSKA (reference sequence). CDR3 length: 13 residues. Here the CDR3 reads CSAPLSFGETQYF. In nucleotides, the CDR3 is TGCAGTGCCCCCCTCAGTTTCGGAGAGACCCAGTACTTC.

About this clonotype itself: A junction end diverges from the germline sequence, so it may reflect a read error. The chain couples TRBV7-2 to TRBJ2-7, with TRBD2 matching over 9 bases. There are 17 residues in the CDR3. The germline V gene has CDR1 SGHTA and CDR2 FQGNSA. In DNA form, the CDR3 reads TGTGCCAGCAGCCCGCCGGCTAGACTAGCGGACCCCTACGGGCAGTACTTC. It translates to CASSPPARLADPYGQYF.

V is TRBV19 and J is TRBJ1-5, with 8 bases that match TRBD1. The CDR3 is made up of 15 amino acids. J was trimmed by 7 bases and V by 6 bases; bases with no gene match: 11. Germline lookup yields CDR1 LNHDA and CDR2 SQIVND (reference sequence). The CDR3 region is CASRTQGGSRQPQHF. Written as DNA, the CDR3 is TGTGCCAGTAGGACACAGGGGGGTTCTAGACAGCCCCAGCATTTT.

The chain combines TRBV6-1 with TRBJ2-7; D is possibly TRBD2 (5 bases). The CDR3 has 13 residues. Germline CDR1 reads MNHNS; CDR2 reads SASEGT. Trimming took 1 base from V and 3 from J, leaving 7 bases between them. The CDR3 sequence is CASSEVRVYEQYF. DNA for the CDR3: TGTGCCAGCAGTGAAGTGAGGGTCTACGAGCAGTACTTC.

This clonotype was seen many times. The V call is TRBV12-5, the J call TRBJ2-7; D tentatively reads TRBD1 or TRBD2 (5 bases each). From germline, CDR1 is LGHNT and CDR2 FRNRAP. This CDR3 has 13 amino acids. Trimming took off 7 bases at V and 5 bases at J, with 15 bases between the two ends. The CDR3 here is CASVRWGTDEQYF. As DNA, the CDR3 is TGTGCTAGTGTCCGATGGGGGACGGACGAGCAGTACTTC.

This clonotype showed up just once. CDR3 loop: CASSPGTARGYTF. CDR3 nucleotides: TGTGCCAGCAGCCCAGGGACGGCTCGAGGCTACACCTTC. The chain joins TRBV5-5 to TRBJ1-2; maybe TRBD1 (5 bases). The CDR3 sequence is 13 residues long. Germline CDR1 reads SGHKS; CDR2 reads YYEKEE (reference sequence). Between the trimmed V and J ends, which lost 4 bases and 8 bases, there was a span of 15 bases.

Turning to this clonotype: A read error may produce the germline difference seen at one junction end. The chain uses TRBV7-9 and TRBJ1-1, with 11 bases lining up with TRBD1. The CDR3 has 14 residues. Germline CDR1 is SEHNR and CDR2 is FQNEAQ (reference sequence). This CDR3 reads CVSSSPGQGDEAFF. The CDR3 DNA follows: TGTGTCAGCAGCTCCCCGGGACAGGGGGACGAAGCTTTCTTT.

V is TRBV7-3 and J is TRBJ2-7; 9 bases line up with TRBD1. V was pared by 5 bases and J by 5 bases, with 10 bases of the junction left unmatched. The CDR3 is 15 amino acids. CDR1 is SGHTA and CDR2 is FQGTGA in the germline V gene. The CDR3 protein is CASSEGTGSANEQYF. The CDR3 nucleotides read TGTGCCAGCAGCGAGGGGACAGGGAGCGCCAACGAGCAGTACTTC. The whole variable domain, filled in from reference TRBV7-3 and TRBJ2-7, reads GAGVSQTPSNKVTEKGKYVELRCDPISGHTALYWYRQSLGQGPEFLIYFQGTGAADDSGLPNDRFFAVRPEGSVSTLKIQRTERGDSAVYLCASSEGTGSANEQYFGPGTRLTVT.

The V gene is TRBV10-3, the J gene TRBJ1-6; 7 bases are a match to TRBD1. The CDR3 covers 16 residues. With 10 bases clipped from V and 8 bases from J, the junction kept 17 bases outside the gene matches. The germline gives CDR1 ENHRY, CDR2 SYGVKD. The CDR3 region is CASTLTGTAQDSPLHF. CDR3 DNA: TGTGCCAGCACCCTAACAGGGACAGCCCAGGATTCACCCCTCCACTTT.

In its sample, this clonotype was seen many times. The V and J genes are TRBV7-9 and TRBJ2-7; a possible D gene is TRBD1 (6 bases). The CDR3 length is 14 residues. With 4 bases removed from V and 3 bases from J, the gap between germline ends came to 13 bases. The germline V gene has CDR1 SEHNR and CDR2 FQNEAQ (reference sequence). Here the CDR3 reads CASSSDRRIYEQYF. CDR3 sequence (DNA): TGTGCCAGCAGCTCCGACAGGAGGATCTACGAGCAGTACTTC.

The table lists this clonotype with a few counts. The rearrangement joins TRBV3-1 to TRBJ1-1, with a tentative D call TRBD1 (6 bases). The CDR3 consists of 13 residues. V shed 3 bases and J shed 8 bases, with 13 bases lying between them. Per the germline V gene, CDR1 is LGHDT and CDR2 is YNNKEL (reference sequence). CDR3 loop: CASSHGGHKEAFF. CDR3 bases: TGTGCCAGCAGCCACGGGGGACATAAAGAAGCTTTCTTT.

This clonotype was seen a handful of times. The J gene is TRBJ1-1, the V gene TRBV2; D gene uncertain. Per the germline V gene, CDR1 is SNHLY and CDR2 is FYNNEI. This CDR3 contains 12 residues. Deletions cut 9 bases from V and 0 bases from J, with 8 bases between. CDR3 sequence reads: CARTSMNTEAFF. CDR3 bases: TGTGCCAGGACATCCATGAACACTGAAGCTTTCTTT.